This T cell receptor (beta chain) was sequenced in a study of T-cell reconstitution after alpha-beta-depleted transplantation in children. Deletions cut 2 bases from V and 3 bases from J, with 13 bases between. The CDR3 consists of 14 residues. Germline V gene sequence: CDR1 SQVTM, CDR2 ANQGSEA. The TCRbeta library was prepared with unique molecular identifiers. TCRdb re-analysed the PCR reads in MiXCR, keeping a single row per CDR3 protein. The data show approximately 250,000 distinct CDR3 sequences, approximately 9.8% seen once. This specimen consisted of PBMCs from the stem cell graft donor, obtained from the stem cell graft. The chain has TRBV29-1 and TRBJ1-2; unclear D gene. The sequence was collected from a human donor who donated a stem cell graft to a child with SCID. DNA for the CDR3: TGCAGCGTTGAAAGTTTCGGTGGCGACTATGGCTACACCTTC. This gives the protein CSVESFGGDYGYTF.